The rows below give T cell receptor beta chains drawn from one sample of a study of Graves' ophthalmopathy and Graves' hyperthyroidism. One entry per CDR3 protein, called by TCRdb with MiXCR from the multiplex PCR reads. Of 560,000 or so distinct CDR3 sequences listed, roughly 39% are singletons. Sequenced: peripheral blood or thyroid tissue (not recorded which). These receptors were collected from an adult man with Graves' hyperthyroidism. CDR3s include the opening cysteine and the closing phenylalanine or tryptophan. D genes are given only for firm matches. Only part of the rows carry a size: once, few, many, or a class if the clone is expanded.

V: TRBV19; D: TRBD2; size: -; J: TRBJ2-3; DNA: TGTGCCAGTAGTATCTCTAGCGGGAGTCCAGGGGATACGCAGTATTTT; CDR3: CASSISSGSPGDTQYF
V: TRBV7-8; D: -; size: many; J: TRBJ1-2; DNA: TGTGCCAGCAGCCGGGACACGGGTTTGGGCTATGGCTACACCTTC; CDR3: CASSRDTGLGYGYTF
V: TRBV6-5; D: TRBD1; size: -; J: TRBJ2-7; DNA: TGTGCCACCAGCTCCGGACAGGGTAGGCAGTACTTC; CDR3: CATSSGQGRQYF
V: TRBV6-5; D: -; size: many; J: TRBJ2-7; DNA: TGTGCCAGCAGTCCTGCTAGCTACGAGCAGTACTTC; CDR3: CASSPASYEQYF
V: TRBV20-1; D: TRBD1; size: many; J: TRBJ1-6; DNA: TGCAGTGCTAGTGGACAGGAAGGAAGCTCCTATAATTCACCCCTCCACTTT; CDR3: CSASGQEGSSYNSPLHF
V: TRBV10-3; D: -; size: few; J: TRBJ2-2; DNA: TGTGCCATCAGTGATTCACCCACCGGGGAGCTGTTTTTT; CDR3: CAISDSPTGELFF
V: TRBV15; D: -; size: few; J: TRBJ2-1; DNA: TGTGCCACCAGCAGCCACCGGGAATCCTACAATGAGCAGTTCTTC; CDR3: CATSSHRESYNEQFF
V: TRBV20-1; D: TRBD1; size: many; J: TRBJ1-6; DNA: TGCAGTGCTAGTCTGTTACAGGGGGCAGGTTCACCCCTCCACTTT; CDR3: CSASLLQGAGSPLHF
V: TRBV12-3/TRBV12-4; D: -; size: many; J: TRBJ1-1; DNA: TGTGCCAGCAGTCCCCCTCTTTTCATGTACACTGAAGCTTTCTTT; CDR3: CASSPPLFMYTEAFF
V: TRBV12-3/TRBV12-4; D: -; size: few; J: TRBJ1-3; DNA: TGTGCCAGCAGTTTACGGGGAGGAAACACCATATATTTT; CDR3: CASSLRGGNTIYF
V: TRBV7-4; D: -; size: -; J: TRBJ1-6; DNA: TGTGCCAGCAGGACGGGGGGGATGGATAATTCACCCCTCCACTTT; CDR3: CASRTGGMDNSPLHF
V: TRBV29-1; D: -; size: few; J: TRBJ2-3; DNA: TGCAGGGCAGGTTCCCCAGATACGCAGTATTTT; CDR3: CRAGSPDTQYF
V: TRBV29-1; D: -; size: -; J: TRBJ1-1; DNA: TGCAGCGCCAAAAAGCGGGGGGGCTACAATGAAGCTTTCTTT; CDR3: CSAKKRGGYNEAFF
V: TRBV6-6; D: -; size: once; J: TRBJ2-3; DNA: TGTGCCAGCAGTGAAGTAGACCCCACAGATACGCAGTATTTT; CDR3: CASSEVDPTDTQYF
V: TRBV7-3; D: TRBD1; size: -; J: TRBJ2-7; DNA: TGTGCCAGCAGTTTGACAGGGGGAGCCTACGAGCGGTACTTC; CDR3: CASSLTGGAYERYF
V: TRBV12-3/TRBV12-4; D: TRBD1; size: few; J: TRBJ1-1; DNA: TGTGCCAGCAGTATTGGACAGGGGGTGTTGAACACTGAAGCTTTCTTT; CDR3: CASSIGQGVLNTEAFF
V: TRBV29-1; D: -; size: many; J: TRBJ2-7; DNA: TGCAGCGCTGCGATTTTTGGCGAGCAGTACTTC; CDR3: CSAAIFGEQYF
V: TRBV7-3; D: TRBD2; size: -; J: TRBJ2-3; DNA: TGTGCCAGCAGCTTCGTTAGCGGGATGGGGGGAGATACGCAGTATTTT; CDR3: CASSFVSGMGGDTQYF
V: TRBV24-1; D: -; size: -; J: TRBJ2-3; DNA: TGTGCCACCAGTGATTTTGCTACAGATACGCAGTATTTT; CDR3: CATSDFATDTQYF
V: TRBV7-2; D: -; size: many; J: TRBJ1-5; DNA: TGTGCCAGCAGCCTGGGGCAGATCAATCAGCCCCAGCATTTT; CDR3: CASSLGQINQPQHF
V: TRBV29-1; D: TRBD1; size: -; J: TRBJ1-2; DNA: TGCAGCGTTCCAGGGGGCGCGTATGGCTACACCTTC; CDR3: CSVPGGAYGYTF
V: TRBV15; D: TRBD1; size: -; J: TRBJ2-7; DNA: TGTGCCACCAGCAGAGAGCCGGGACAGGGGAACTACGAGCAGTACTTC; CDR3: CATSREPGQGNYEQYF
V: TRBV5-1; D: TRBD2; size: -; J: TRBJ2-1; DNA: TGCGCCAGCAGCTTGGACAGACTAGCGGGGACAGAGCAGTTCTTC; CDR3: CASSLDRLAGTEQFF
V: TRBV5-1; D: -; size: -; J: TRBJ1-4; DNA: TGCGCCAGCAGCACCACCGCAACTAATGAAAAACTGTTTTTT; CDR3: CASSTTATNEKLFF
V: TRBV9; D: -; size: many; J: TRBJ1-1; DNA: TGTGCCAGCAGCGCGGGACTCGCCGAGAACATTGAAGCTTTCTTT; CDR3: CASSAGLAENIEAFF
V: TRBV6-1; D: -; size: -; J: TRBJ2-7; DNA: TGTGCCAGCAGTTTCGGGTTCCACGAGCAGTACTTC; CDR3: CASSFGFHEQYF
V: TRBV14; D: -; size: many; J: TRBJ1-3; DNA: TGTGCCAGCAGCCATAGCGGAAACACCATATATTTT; CDR3: CASSHSGNTIYF
V: TRBV7-2; D: TRBD1; size: many; J: TRBJ1-6; DNA: TGTGCCAGCAGCTCAACAGGGGTAGGAAATTCACCCCTCCACTTT; CDR3: CASSSTGVGNSPLHF
V: TRBV20-1; D: -; size: -; J: TRBJ2-3; DNA: TGCAGTGCTAGAGATGAAGGGCCAAGCACAGATACGCAGTATTTT; CDR3: CSARDEGPSTDTQYF
V: TRBV6-5; D: -; size: -; J: TRBJ1-2; DNA: TGTGCCAGCAGTTACCCTGGGGGCCACTATGGCTACACCTTC; CDR3: CASSYPGGHYGYTF
V: TRBV20-1; D: TRBD2; size: -; J: TRBJ2-1; DNA: TGCAGTGCCGAGACTAGCGGGAGGGCCGTTGAGCAGTTCTTC; CDR3: CSAETSGRAVEQFF
V: TRBV25-1; D: TRBD2; size: once; J: TRBJ2-7; DNA: TGTGCCAGCAGCTACGGTAGCGGGCACTACGAGACCTTCTACGAGCAGTACTTC; CDR3: CASSYGSGHYETFYEQYF
V: TRBV7-9; D: -; size: -; J: TRBJ2-7; DNA: TGTGCCAGCGGATTGGGGGGGGGCAATGAGCAGTACTTC; CDR3: CASGLGGGNEQYF
V: TRBV10-1; D: -; size: many; J: TRBJ1-1; DNA: TGCGCCAGCAGTGAGAAGGGTGGACTGAACACTGAAGCTTTCTTT; CDR3: CASSEKGGLNTEAFF
V: TRBV3-1; D: -; size: -; J: TRBJ1-1; DNA: TGTGCCAGCAGCGCAACAGGATCTAACACTGAAGCTTTCTTT; CDR3: CASSATGSNTEAFF
V: TRBV25-1; D: -; size: many; J: TRBJ1-1; DNA: TGTGCCAGCAGTCTTGGGTGGGGCCCTTCCGACACTGAAGCTTTCTTT; CDR3: CASSLGWGPSDTEAFF
V: TRBV15; D: TRBD1; size: -; J: TRBJ2-1; DNA: TGTGCCACCGAGGGACAGGGAATCTACAATGAGCAGTTCTTC; CDR3: CATEGQGIYNEQFF
V: TRBV7-8; D: TRBD2; size: -; J: TRBJ2-1; DNA: TGTGCCAGCAGCTTAGGAGGACTAGCGGTAGATGAGCAGTTCTTC; CDR3: CASSLGGLAVDEQFF
V: TRBV12-3/TRBV12-4; D: -; size: -; J: TRBJ2-1; DNA: TGTGCCAGCAGTGACTTTCCGGGGAATGAGCAGTTCTTC; CDR3: CASSDFPGNEQFF
V: TRBV28; D: -; size: few; J: TRBJ1-1; DNA: TGTGCCAGCAGTTCAACCGACGGGGGTGGCACTGAAGCTTTCTTT; CDR3: CASSSTDGGGTEAFF
V: TRBV2; D: -; size: many; J: TRBJ2-7; DNA: TGTGCCAGCCGGACCCCCTCGCTAAAGGTCCACGAGCAGTACTTC; CDR3: CASRTPSLKVHEQYF
V: TRBV30; D: -; size: many; J: TRBJ1-2; DNA: TGTGCCTGGAGTGTACTTCTCGGGCAGCTGCCTTTAGGCTACACCTTC; CDR3: CAWSVLLGQLPLGYTF
V: TRBV9; D: TRBD2; size: few; J: TRBJ2-2; DNA: TGTGCCAGCAGCCCCCGTTCGGGACTAGCGGGGGGGCGCACCGGGGAGCTGTTTTTT; CDR3: CASSPRSGLAGGRTGELFF
V: TRBV6-5; D: -; size: -; J: TRBJ2-6; DNA: TGTGCCAGCAGTTACAGGGTACTTAGCTCTGGGGCCAACGTCCTGACTTTC; CDR3: CASSYRVLSSGANVLTF
V: TRBV7-2; D: TRBD1; size: -; J: TRBJ2-7; DNA: TGTGCCAGCAGCTTAACCTGGGCTGACAGGGGGCTTGGGCAGTACTTC; CDR3: CASSLTWADRGLGQYF
V: TRBV24-1; D: -; size: -; J: TRBJ1-4; DNA: TGTGCCACCAGTGATGCTAATGAAATACTGTTTTTT; CDR3: CATSDANEILFF
V: TRBV7-6; D: -; size: -; J: TRBJ1-1; DNA: TGTGCCAGCAGCTATTCAGGTACGAGCACTGAAGCTTTCTTT; CDR3: CASSYSGTSTEAFF
V: TRBV10-3; D: -; size: -; J: TRBJ2-1; DNA: TGTGCCATCAGTGAGCGGAATGAGCAGTTCTTC; CDR3: CAISERNEQFF
V: TRBV7-2; D: -; size: -; J: TRBJ2-5; DNA: TGTGCCAGCTGGGGCCTAGCCCAAGAGACCCAGTACTTC; CDR3: CASWGLAQETQYF
V: TRBV2; D: TRBD2; size: -; J: TRBJ2-5; DNA: TGTGCCAGCGGTAGCGGGTTGGAGACCCAGTACTTC; CDR3: CASGSGLETQYF
V: TRBV7-2; D: TRBD2; size: few; J: TRBJ2-1; DNA: TGTGCCAGCAGCTTAAAAGGGACTAGTTCCTACAATGAGCAGTTCTTC; CDR3: CASSLKGTSSYNEQFF
V: TRBV15; D: TRBD1; size: many; J: TRBJ1-4; DNA: TGTGCCACCAGCAACCCGTCAAGAGGGGGCATAGAAGAAAAACTGTTTTTT; CDR3: CATSNPSRGGIEEKLFF
V: TRBV7-2; D: -; size: many; J: TRBJ2-2; DNA: TGTGCCAGCAGCTTAGAGGTGACCGCCACCGGGGAGCTGTTTTTT; CDR3: CASSLEVTATGELFF
V: TRBV2; D: TRBD2; size: -; J: TRBJ2-1; DNA: TGTGCCAGCACCTTCCCTACTAGCGGGAGGTACAATGAGCAGTTCTTC; CDR3: CASTFPTSGRYNEQFF
V: TRBV20-1; D: -; size: many; J: TRBJ2-5; DNA: TGCAGTGCTAACCGCCAAGAGACCCAGTACTTC; CDR3: CSANRQETQYF
V: TRBV29-1; D: -; size: -; J: TRBJ2-7; DNA: TGCAGCGTTGTTAGCGTCGTCTCCTACGAGCAGTACTTC; CDR3: CSVVSVVSYEQYF
V: TRBV12-3/TRBV12-4; D: -; size: many; J: TRBJ2-7; DNA: TGTGCCAGCAGTTCCACAGGGTACTACGAGCAGTACTTC; CDR3: CASSSTGYYEQYF